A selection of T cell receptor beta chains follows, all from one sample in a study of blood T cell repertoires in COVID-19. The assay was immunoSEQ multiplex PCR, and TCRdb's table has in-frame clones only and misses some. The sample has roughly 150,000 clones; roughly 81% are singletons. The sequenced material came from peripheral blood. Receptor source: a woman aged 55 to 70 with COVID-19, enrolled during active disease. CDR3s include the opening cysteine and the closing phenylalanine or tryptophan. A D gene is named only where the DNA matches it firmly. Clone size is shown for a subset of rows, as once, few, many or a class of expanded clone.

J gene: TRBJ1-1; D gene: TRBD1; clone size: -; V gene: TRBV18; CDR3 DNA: TGTGCCAGCTCACCACCGGGACAGACGGGCACTGAAGCTTTCTTT; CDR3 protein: CASSPPGQTGTEAFF
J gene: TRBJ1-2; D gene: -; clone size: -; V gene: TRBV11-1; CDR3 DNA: TGTGCCAGCAGCTTAGAATCCCTAACAGGAGACTATGGCTACACCTTC; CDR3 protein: CASSLESLTGDYGYTF
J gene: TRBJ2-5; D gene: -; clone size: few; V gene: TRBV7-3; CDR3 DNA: TGTGCCAGCAGCTTTACTAGTCTGGAGACCCAGTACTTC; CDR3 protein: CASSFTSLETQYF
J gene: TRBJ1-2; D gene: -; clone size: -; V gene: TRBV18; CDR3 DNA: TGTGCCAGCTCACCACAAATCACTTCGCGGGACTATGGCTACACCTTC; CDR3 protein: CASSPQITSRDYGYTF
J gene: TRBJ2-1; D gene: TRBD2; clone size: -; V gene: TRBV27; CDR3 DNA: TGTGCCAGCAGTTTCGGTAGGGGACTAGCGGGAGGGGAGCAGTTCTTC; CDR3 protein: CASSFGRGLAGGEQFF
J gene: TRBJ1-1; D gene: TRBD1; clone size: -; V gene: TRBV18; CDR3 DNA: TGTGCCAGCTCACTTAAACAGGGGGACACTGAAGCTTTCTTT; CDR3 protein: CASSLKQGDTEAFF
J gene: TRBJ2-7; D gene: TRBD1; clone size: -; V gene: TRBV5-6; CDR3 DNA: TGTGCCAGCAGCCCTCTGAGGACAGGGAGCGAGCAGTACTTC; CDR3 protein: CASSPLRTGSEQYF
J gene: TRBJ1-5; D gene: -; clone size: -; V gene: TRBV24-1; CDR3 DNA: TGTGCCACCAGTGCCGGAGGACAGCCCCAGCATTTT; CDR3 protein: CATSAGGQPQHF
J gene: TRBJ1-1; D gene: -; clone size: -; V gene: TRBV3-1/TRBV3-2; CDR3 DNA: TGTGCCAGCAGCCATCTAGCTCCGAACACTGAAGCTTTCTTT; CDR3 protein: CASSHLAPNTEAFF
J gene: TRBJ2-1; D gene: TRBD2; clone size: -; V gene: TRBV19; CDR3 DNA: TGTGCCAGTACCGGACTAGCGGGAGTTTACTCCTACAATGAGCAGTTCTTC; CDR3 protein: CASTGLAGVYSYNEQFF
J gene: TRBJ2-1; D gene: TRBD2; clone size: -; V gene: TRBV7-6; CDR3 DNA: TGTGCCAGCAGCTTATGGCGCCCCATAGCGGGAGGGCCCAATGAGCAGTTCTTC; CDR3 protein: CASSLWRPIAGGPNEQFF
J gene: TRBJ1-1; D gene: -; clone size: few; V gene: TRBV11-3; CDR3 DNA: TGTGCCAGCAGCTTAGATTCGGGTTCCCACACTGAAGCTTTCTTT; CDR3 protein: CASSLDSGSHTEAFF
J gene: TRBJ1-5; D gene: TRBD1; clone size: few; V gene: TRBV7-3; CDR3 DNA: TGTGCCAGCAGCTCGGACAGGGATCAGCCCCAGCATTTT; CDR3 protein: CASSSDRDQPQHF
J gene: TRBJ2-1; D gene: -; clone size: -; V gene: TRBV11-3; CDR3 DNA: TGTGCCAGCAGCTTAGAAACAGGTGATGAGCAGTTCTTC; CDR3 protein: CASSLETGDEQFF
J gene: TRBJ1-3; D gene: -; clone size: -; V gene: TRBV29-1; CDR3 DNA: TGCAGCGTTGCTACAGGGCTTGGAAACACCATATATTTT; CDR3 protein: CSVATGLGNTIYF
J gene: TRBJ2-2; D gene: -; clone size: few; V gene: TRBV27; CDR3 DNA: TGTGCCAGCCGGAGGGGGGGTAACACCGGGGAGCTGTTTTTT; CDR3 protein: CASRRGGNTGELFF
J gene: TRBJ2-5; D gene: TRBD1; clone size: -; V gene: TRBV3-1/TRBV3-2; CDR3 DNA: TGTGCCAGCAGCCCCTGGGGACAGGGGGCCGGAGAGACCCAGTACTTC; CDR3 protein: CASSPWGQGAGETQYF
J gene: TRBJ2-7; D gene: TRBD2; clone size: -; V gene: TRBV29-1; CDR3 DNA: TGCAGCGTTGAAGGTCTAGCGGGAGCAAAGTCCTACGAGCAGTACTTC; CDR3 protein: CSVEGLAGAKSYEQYF
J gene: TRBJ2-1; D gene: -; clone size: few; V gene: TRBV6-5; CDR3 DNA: TGTGCCAGCAGCCCCGAGGGTTCTTACAATGAGCAGTTCTTC; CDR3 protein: CASSPEGSYNEQFF
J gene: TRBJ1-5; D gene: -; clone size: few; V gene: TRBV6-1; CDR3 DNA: TGTGCCAGCAGTGAACGGGGGTCCCAGCCCCAGCATTTT; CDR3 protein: CASSERGSQPQHF
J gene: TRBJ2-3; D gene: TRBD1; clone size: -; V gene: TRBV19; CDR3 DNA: TGTGCCAGTAGGATCACAGGGGGCGCAGGCACAGATACGCAGTATTTT; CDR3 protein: CASRITGGAGTDTQYF
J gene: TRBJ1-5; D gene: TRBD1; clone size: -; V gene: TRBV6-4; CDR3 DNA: TGTGCCAGCAGTTCCGGGACAGGGAGTCAGCCCCAGCATTTT; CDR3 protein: CASSSGTGSQPQHF
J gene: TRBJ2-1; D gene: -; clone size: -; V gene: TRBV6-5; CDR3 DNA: TGTGCCAGCAGTTACTCAGGACTATTGTTGGGTGAGCAGTTCTTC; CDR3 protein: CASSYSGLLLGEQFF
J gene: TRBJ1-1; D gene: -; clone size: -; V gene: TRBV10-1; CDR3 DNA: TGCGCCAGCAGGGCGGGACCCTCGAACACTGAAGCTTTCTTT; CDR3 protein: CASRAGPSNTEAFF
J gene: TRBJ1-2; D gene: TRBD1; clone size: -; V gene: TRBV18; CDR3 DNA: TGTGCCAGCTCACCGGGACAGGGGGACTATGGCTACACCTTC; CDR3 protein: CASSPGQGDYGYTF
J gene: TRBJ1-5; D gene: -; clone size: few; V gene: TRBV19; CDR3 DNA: TGTGCCAGTAGTATCTATCGGGGGGCGAGGCAGCCCCAGCATTTT; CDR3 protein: CASSIYRGARQPQHF
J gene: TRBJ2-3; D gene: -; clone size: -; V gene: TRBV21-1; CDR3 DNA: TGTGCCAGCAGCAAAGGAGAGGACAAGCCTAGCACAGATACGCAGTATTTT; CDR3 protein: CASSKGEDKPSTDTQYF
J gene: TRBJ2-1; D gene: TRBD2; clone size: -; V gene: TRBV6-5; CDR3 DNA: TGTGCCAGCAGTTATGGGCTAGCGGGAGATGAGCAGTTCTTC; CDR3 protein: CASSYGLAGDEQFF
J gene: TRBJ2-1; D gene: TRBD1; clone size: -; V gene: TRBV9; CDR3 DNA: TGTGCCAGCAGCCCACGACAGGGGTTTTTGGATGAGCAGTTCTTC; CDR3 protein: CASSPRQGFLDEQFF
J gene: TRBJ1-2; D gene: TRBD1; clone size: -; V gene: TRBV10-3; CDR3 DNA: TGTGCCATCAGTTTAGGGACAGGGCCTGGCTACACCTTC; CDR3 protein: CAISLGTGPGYTF
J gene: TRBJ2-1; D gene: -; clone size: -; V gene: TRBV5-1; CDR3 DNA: TGCGCCAGCAGCTTGACAGGGTGGGGTGAGCAGTTCTTC; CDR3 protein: CASSLTGWGEQFF
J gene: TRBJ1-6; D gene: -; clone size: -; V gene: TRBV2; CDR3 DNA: TGTGCCAGCACTACCCTTTCACCCCTCCACTTT; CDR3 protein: CASTTLSPLHF
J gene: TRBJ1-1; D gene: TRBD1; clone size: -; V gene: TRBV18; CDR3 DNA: TGTGCCAGCTCACCAGGACAGGTGGCGGGGACTGAAGCTTTCTTT; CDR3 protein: CASSPGQVAGTEAFF
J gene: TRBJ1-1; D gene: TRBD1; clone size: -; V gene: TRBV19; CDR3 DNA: TGTGCCAGTAGAACCCCATCCGACCCCGGGACAGGGCGATCTGGCACTGAAGCTTTCTTT; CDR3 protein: CASRTPSDPGTGRSGTEAFF
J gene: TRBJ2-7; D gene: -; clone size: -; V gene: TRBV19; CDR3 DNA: TGTGCCAGTAGCCTCAGGATCACCTACGAGCAGTACTTC; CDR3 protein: CASSLRITYEQYF
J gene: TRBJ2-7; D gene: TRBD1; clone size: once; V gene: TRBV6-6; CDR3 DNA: TGTGCCAGCAGTAAGGGGACAGGGGGATCCTACGAGCAGTACTTC; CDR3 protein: CASSKGTGGSYEQYF
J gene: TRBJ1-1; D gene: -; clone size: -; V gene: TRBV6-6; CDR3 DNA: TGTGCCAGCAGCCACCCGGGACAGAACACTGAAGCTTTCTTT; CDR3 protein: CASSHPGQNTEAFF
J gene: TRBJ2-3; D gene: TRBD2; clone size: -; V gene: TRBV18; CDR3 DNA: TGTGCCAGCTCGCGCACCGGGAGGGCCGGAACAGATACGCAGTATTTT; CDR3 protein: CASSRTGRAGTDTQYF
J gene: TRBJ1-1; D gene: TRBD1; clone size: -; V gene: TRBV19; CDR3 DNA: TGTGCCAGTAGTCCCAGAGCCGGGACAGGGGAACCGGCCCTGGGTGCTTTCTTT; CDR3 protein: CASSPRAGTGEPALGAFF
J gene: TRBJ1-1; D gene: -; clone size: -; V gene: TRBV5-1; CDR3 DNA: TGCGCCAGCAGCCCAACAGCCTCTAAATTGAACACTGAAGCTTTCTTT; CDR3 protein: CASSPTASKLNTEAFF
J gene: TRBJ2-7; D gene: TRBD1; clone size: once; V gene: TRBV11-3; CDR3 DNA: TGTGCCAGCAGCGACAGGGTAACCTACGAGCAGTACTTC; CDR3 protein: CASSDRVTYEQYF
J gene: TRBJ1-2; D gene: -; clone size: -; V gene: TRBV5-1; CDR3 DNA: TGCGCCAGCAGCGCCTCCCCCCAGTATGGCTACACCTTC; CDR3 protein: CASSASPQYGYTF
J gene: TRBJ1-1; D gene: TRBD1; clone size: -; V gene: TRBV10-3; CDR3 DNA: TGTGCCATCAGTGATTTTGACAGGGGACGCACTGAAGCTTTCTTT; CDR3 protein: CAISDFDRGRTEAFF
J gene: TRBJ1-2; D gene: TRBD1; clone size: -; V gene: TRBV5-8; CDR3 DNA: TGTGCCAGCAGCTCAAACTCGACAGGGCGAGGCTACACCTTC; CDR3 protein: CASSSNSTGRGYTF
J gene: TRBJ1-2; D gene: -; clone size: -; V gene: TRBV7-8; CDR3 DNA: TGTGCCAGCAGCCCCCGGGTTGGGGGCTACACCTTC; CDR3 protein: CASSPRVGGYTF
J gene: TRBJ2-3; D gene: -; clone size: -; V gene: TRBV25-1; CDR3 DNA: TGTGCCAGCAGTTCCACTAGCACAGATACGCAGTATTTT; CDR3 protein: CASSSTSTDTQYF
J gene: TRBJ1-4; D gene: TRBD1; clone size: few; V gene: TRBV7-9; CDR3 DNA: TGTGCCAGCAGCTCAGACAGGGGGGCGGAAAAACTGTTTTTT; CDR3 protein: CASSSDRGAEKLFF
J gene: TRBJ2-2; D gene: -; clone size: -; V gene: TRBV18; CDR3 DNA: TGTGCCAGCTCACCGGGGGCAGCCACCGGGGAGCTGTTTTTT; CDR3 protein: CASSPGAATGELFF
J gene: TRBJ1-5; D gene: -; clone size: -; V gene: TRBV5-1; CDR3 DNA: TGCGCCAGCAGCATGGGCGGGGCCGGGAATCAGCCCCAGCATTTT; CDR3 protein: CASSMGGAGNQPQHF
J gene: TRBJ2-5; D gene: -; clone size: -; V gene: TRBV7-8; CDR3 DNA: TGTGCCAGCAGCTTAGTTGGAGGGAGAGAGACCCAGTACTTC; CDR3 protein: CASSLVGGRETQYF
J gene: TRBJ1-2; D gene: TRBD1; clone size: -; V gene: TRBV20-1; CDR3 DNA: TGCAGTGCTACTAGGACAGGCGGGTACACCTTC; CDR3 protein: CSATRTGGYTF
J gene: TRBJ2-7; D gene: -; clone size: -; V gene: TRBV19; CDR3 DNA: TGTGCCAGTAGTATGACAGTCTCCTACGAGCAGTACTTC; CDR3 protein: CASSMTVSYEQYF
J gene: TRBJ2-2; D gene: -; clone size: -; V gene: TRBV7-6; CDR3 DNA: TGTGCCAGCCGGGGGTACACCGGGGAGCTGTTTTTT; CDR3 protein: CASRGYTGELFF